The T cell receptor (beta chain) described here comes from a study of blood T cell repertoires in COVID-19. Across the whole study: The United States, Italy and Spain were the sources of the acute and convalescent COVID-19 samples. Sources were T cells, B-cell-depleted T cells, or PBMCs; the material itself was cDNA or gDNA.

Germline V gene lookup returns CDR1 MGHRA and CDR2 YSYEKL. Trimming took off 0 bases at V and 0 bases at J, with 9 bases between the two ends. The CDR3 contains 17 residues. Seattle-derived patients entered the study during active infection and were followed longitudinally. In the authors' workflow: From reference gene primer amplification, estimates of nucleated cell counts were derived. Measured with immunoSEQ multiplex PCR; TCRdb has only the in-frame clones, and not every one. V, J and clone size derive from that table, while D and trimming were established from the DNA sequence. The repertoire has roughly 130,000 clones, around 84% of them found once; the top ten carry approximately 9%.

The sequence was obtained from a man aged 30-40 years with COVID-19, enrolled during active disease. The material sequenced was peripheral blood. The chain uses TRBV4-1 and TRBJ2-6, with TRBD1 as a possible D gene (5 bases). The DNA for the CDR3 is TGCGCCAGCAGCCAAGAGAGGCAGGGCTCTGGGGCCAACGTCCTGACTTTC. Protein sequence: CASSQERQGSGANVLTF.